Following are 26 T cell receptor beta chains from one sample sequenced in a study of cytomegalovirus exposure and HLA in healthy donors. In the PCR, 60 Vbeta and 13 Jbeta primers were used. The table came from immunoSEQ multiplex PCR; TCRdb's copy has only in-frame clones and leaves some out. The sample holds roughly 75,000 clones, 80% to 90% seen once. The sequenced material came from PBMCs. The receptors shown here come from a man between 65 and 85 years old in good health and CMV-seropositive.

With respect to this clone: The junction departs from germline at one end; a sequencing error may be responsible. The chain uses TRBV4-1 and TRBJ2-5; perhaps TRBD1 as D (7 bases). TRBJ2-7 explains the end of the DNA better; the J call may be wrong. The CDR3 contains 16 residues. From germline, CDR1 is MGHRA and CDR2 YSYEKL. CDR3 sequence (DNA): TGCGCCAGCAGTCAAGCAGAACAGGGGAGGATTTACGAGCAGTACTTC. Translation gives CASSQAEQGRIYEQYF.

The chain carries TRBV5-1 and TRBJ2-5; 9 bases are a match to TRBD2. The V gene's germline CDR1 is SGHRS and CDR2 YFSETQ. CDR3 length: 15 residues. V shed 4 bases, J shed 5 bases, and the junction held 9 bases outside the gene matches. DNA for the CDR3: TGCGCCAGCAGCCGGGGGGTAGCGGGAGTGGAGACCCAGTACTTC. Translated, it gives CASSRGVAGVETQYF.

Only one count was recorded for this clone. CDR3 protein: CASRPTGALYSPGYTF. The CDR3 coding sequence is TGTGCCAGCAGGCCAACAGGGGCTCTTTACTCACCCGGCTACACCTTC. The gene calls are TRBV6-6 and TRBJ1-2, with 7 bases identical to TRBD1. Germline CDR1 and CDR2: MNHNY and SVGAGI (reference sequence). The J segment lost 8 bases and the V segment lost 6 bases, leaving 18 bases of the junction unmatched. The CDR3 totals 16 residues.

This clone was picked up a small number of times. The chain employs TRBV29-1 and TRBJ2-6, with a possible D match to TRBD1 (6 bases). The germline V gene has CDR1 SQVTM and CDR2 ANQGSEA. V lost 6 bases, J lost 4 bases, and 10 bases lay in between. The CDR3 is 13 amino acids. The CDR3 DNA sequence: TGCAGCGTACCAGGGGCAGGGGCCAACGTCCTGACTTTC. Its protein is CSVPGAGANVLTF.

The J gene is TRBJ1-3, the V gene TRBV25-1; perhaps TRBD1 as D (5 bases). Germline CDR1 is MGHDK and CDR2 is SYGVNS. V was trimmed by 3 bases and J by 2 bases, leaving 11 bases between them. The CDR3 runs 15 residues. CDR3 sequence (DNA): TGTGCCAGCAGTGAGGCAGGGACTCCTGGAAACACCATATATTTT. This encodes CASSEAGTPGNTIYF.

The V gene is TRBV9, the J gene TRBJ2-3; D possibly corresponds to TRBD1 (6 bases). V was cut by 4 bases and J by 4 bases, with 25 bases left in between. The CDR3 runs 18 residues. The V gene's germline CDR1 is SGDLS and CDR2 YYNGEE. CDR3 coding DNA: TGTGCCAGCAGCAACCCGACCCGGCGGACAGCAAGTCCAGATACGCAGTATTTT. It encodes CASSNPTRRTASPDTQYF.

The genes are TRBV2 and TRBJ2-7; 10 nucleotides align to TRBD2. The CDR3 is 14 residues long. The junction had 4 bases not matched to a gene; V was cut back by 8 bases and J by 0 bases. Germline CDR1 is SNHLY and CDR2 is FYNNEI. CDR3 sequence reads: CASLLAGGSYEQYF. The DNA for the CDR3 is TGTGCCAGCTTATTAGCGGGGGGCTCCTACGAGCAGTACTTC.

The V gene is TRBV5-4, the J gene TRBJ2-5, with no clear D. In germline, CDR1 is SGHNT, CDR2 YYREEE (reference sequence). This CDR3 comprises 18 residues. V dropped 0 bases and J dropped 1 base, with 19 bases sitting between them. DNA of the CDR3: TGTGCCAGCAGCTTGGTTGTTTTTGTTGGGCGCCCCCAAGAGACCCAGTACTTC. Translating it yields CASSLVVFVGRPQETQYF.

V is TRBV6-6 and J is TRBJ1-1; perhaps TRBD1 as D (5 bases). Trimming cost V 2 bases and J 5 bases, with 9 bases left between them. Germline V gene lookup returns CDR1 MNHNY and CDR2 SVGAGI (reference sequence). This CDR3 has 13 amino acids. The CDR3 sequence: CASSYPGLTEAFF. In nucleotides, the CDR3 is TGTGCCAGCAGTTACCCAGGGTTAACTGAAGCTTTCTTT.

The chain has TRBV6-5 and TRBJ1-2; TRBD1 matches at 11 bases. Germline V gene sequence: CDR1 MNHEY, CDR2 SVGAGI. Trimming at V came to 7 bases and at J to 8 bases, leaving 12 bases not matched to a gene. The CDR3 runs 15 residues. CDR3 sequence: CASTPRLGQGEGYTF. CDR3 DNA sequence: TGTGCCAGCACCCCCCGACTGGGACAGGGGGAAGGCTACACCTTC.

This clone was detected a few times. V is TRBV6-5 and J is TRBJ1-1; possible D gene TRBD1, 6 bases. Trimming removed 2 bases from V and 10 bases from J, with 8 bases in between. The germline gives CDR1 MNHEY, CDR2 SVGAGI. The length of the CDR3 is 11 residues. CDR3 DNA sequence: TGTGCCAGCAGTTACGAAGGGGGAGCTTTCTTT. This encodes CASSYEGGAFF.

V is TRBV25-1 and J is TRBJ2-3; a possible D gene is TRBD1 (5 bases). The CDR3 sequence is 12 residues long. The V and J ends lost 8 bases and 9 bases respectively, with 15 bases between them. Germline V gene data show CDR1 as MGHDK and CDR2 as SYGVNS. The DNA for the CDR3 is TGTGCCAGCTGGTCGAATTCAGGGACGCAGTATTTT. It codes for CASWSNSGTQYF.

The V gene is TRBV1, the J gene TRBJ2-7; the D segment call TRBD2 is taken from the table without a DNA check. TRBV1 is termed a pseudogene. The CDR3 runs to 14 residues. In DNA, the CDR3 is TGCACCAGCAGCCAAGATTCGGCTAGCGGGGGGCAGTACTTC. It specifies CTSSQDSASGGQYF.

The gene calls are TRBV6-1 and TRBJ2-3, with TRBD2 matching over 8 bases. The V gene's germline CDR1 is MNHNS and CDR2 SASEGT. J was trimmed by 1 base and V by 2 bases; bases with no gene match: 2. The CDR3 loop spans 15 amino acids. The CDR3, as DNA: TGTGCCAGCAGTGAATTGACTAGCGGCACAGATACGCAGTATTTT. Protein: CASSELTSGTDTQYF.

The rearrangement uses TRBV30 and TRBJ2-5, with 11 bases lining up with TRBD2. Germline V CDR1 and CDR2: GTSNPN, SVGIG (reference sequence). Trimming removed 5 bases from V and 11 bases from J; junction bases left unmatched: 4. The CDR3 totals 11 residues. CDR3 nucleotides: TGTGCCTGGGCACTAGCGGGGGAGCAGTACTTC. It is translated as CAWALAGEQYF.

J is TRBJ2-1 and V is TRBV28; D gene ambiguous. This CDR3 is 15 amino acids long. Germline assignment: CDR1 MDHEN and CDR2 SYDVKM. V gave up 2 bases and J gave up 0 bases, with 8 bases separating them. CDR3 sequence reads: CASSLGSISYNEQFF. In nucleotides, the CDR3 is TGTGCCAGCAGTTTAGGCAGTATCTCCTACAATGAGCAGTTCTTC.

The rearrangement links TRBV28 to TRBJ2-7, with 10 bases aligning to TRBD1. Trimming took 4 bases from V and 6 from J; bases not matched to a gene: 3. The CDR3 sequence is 13 residues long. Germline V gives CDR1 MDHEN, CDR2 SYDVKM. CDR3 amino acids: CASSSGQGGEQYF. Written as DNA, the CDR3 is TGTGCCAGCAGTTCCGGACAGGGGGGCGAGCAGTACTTC.

This clone has only a few counts. The J gene is TRBJ2-5, the V gene TRBV10-3, with a tentative D call TRBD2 (6 bases). The J call may be faulty, since TRBJ2-7 better matches the DNA end. The CDR3 is made up of 12 amino acids. The germline V gene has CDR1 ENHRY and CDR2 SYGVKD. CDR3 coding DNA: TGTGCCATCAGCGAAGGAGGGCTCGAGCAGTACTTC. The encoded protein is CAISEGGLEQYF.

The rearrangement joins TRBV6-1 to TRBJ2-5; 7 bases align to TRBD2. The J call may be in error: the DNA end matches TRBJ2-7 better. The CDR3 is 14 residues long. Germline V gene sequence: CDR1 MNHNS, CDR2 SASEGT. DNA of the CDR3: TGTGCCAGCAGTGACGGGGGAGGGGTCAACGAGCAGTACTTC. Its protein product is CASSDGGGVNEQYF.

This CDR3 is CASSPVAGSGQYF. CDR3 nucleotides: TGTGCCAGCTCACCTGTAGCGGGAAGCGGGCAGTACTTC. The chain uses TRBV18 and TRBJ2-7; the match to TRBD2 covers 8 bases. Germline V gene lookup returns CDR1 KGHSH and CDR2 LQKENI. The CDR3 is 13 amino acids. J lost 9 bases, V lost 3 bases, and 7 bases had no gene match.

The chain has TRBV5-6 and TRBJ2-7; tentatively, D is TRBD2 (5 bases). The V end lost 0 bases, the J end lost 5 bases, and 12 bases lay between the germline ends. CDR1 SGHDT and CDR2 YYEEEE come from the germline V gene. The length of the CDR3 is 14 residues. CDR3 amino acids: CASSLEASFDEQYF. CDR3 nucleotide sequence: TGTGCCAGCAGCTTGGAGGCTAGCTTTGACGAGCAGTACTTC.

This chain joins TRBV4-1 and TRBJ2-1; a possible D gene is TRBD1 (6 bases). The CDR3 runs to 16 residues. Germline values: CDR1 MGHRA, CDR2 YSYEKL. Between the trimmed V and J ends, which lost 0 bases and 0 bases, there was a span of 9 bases. The CDR3 nucleotides are TGCGCCAGCAGCCAAGATAAAGGGGGCTCCTACAATGAGCAGTTCTTC. Protein: CASSQDKGGSYNEQFF.

The rearrangement links TRBV7-9 to TRBJ2-1; TRBD2 matches 13 bases. CDR3 length: 16 residues. Germline values: CDR1 SEHNR, CDR2 FQNEAQ (reference sequence). V was clipped by 6 bases and J by 7 bases; unmatched bases: 9. The CDR3 DNA reads as TGTGCCAGCAGTTACGGACTAGCGGGAGCGTTGAATGAGCAGTTCTTC. The encoded protein is CASSYGLAGALNEQFF.

The chain recombines TRBV28 with TRBJ1-2; D gene unclear. V lost 8 bases, J lost 1 base, and 5 bases lay in between. The germline V gene has CDR1 MDHEN and CDR2 SYDVKM. The CDR3 spans 11 residues. The CDR3 coding sequence is TGTGCCAGCGGGCTTAACTATGGCTACACCTTC. Its protein is CASGLNYGYTF.

The V gene is TRBV10-3, the J gene TRBJ2-2, with TRBD2 matching 8 bases. Trimming took 8 bases from V and 2 from J; bases not matched to a gene: 7. The length of the CDR3 is 15 residues. Germline CDR1 is ENHRY and CDR2 is SYGVKD. Written as DNA, the CDR3 is TGTGCCATCTCGGATAGCGGGAAAAACACCGGGGAGCTGTTTTTT. Its translation is CAISDSGKNTGELFF.

The chain carries TRBV15 and TRBJ1-1; unclear D gene. The CDR3 totals 13 residues. Germline assignment: CDR1 LNHNV and CDR2 YYDKDF (reference sequence). V was trimmed by 8 bases and J by 5 bases, leaving 15 bases between them. CDR3 loop: CATRVLSGTEAFF. The CDR3 DNA reads TGTGCCACCCGGGTCCTTTCCGGGACTGAAGCTTTCTTT.